These T cell receptor beta chains were read from a single sample in a study of OX40 agonist ivuxolimab in advanced cancers. Some clones are missing from TCRdb's copy, which holds only in-frame ones; the method was immunoSEQ multiplex PCR. This repertoire shows approximately 55,000 clones, around 87% found once; its top ten account for under 20%. Here the sequenced sample was CD4+ or CD8+ T cells sorted from blood, taken in a trial of the OX40 agonist ivuxolimab. These receptors originate from an adult with an advanced solid tumor such as melanoma, head and neck, liver or kidney cancer. The CDR3 runs from the conserved cysteine through the conserved F or W. The order of the fields is D gene, V gene, CDR3 length, J gene, clone size, CDR3 DNA, CDR3 protein. The D gene is left open where the match is weak. Clone size appears in some rows only: once, few, many, or a class for an expanded clone.

d_gene: TRBD2; v_gene: TRBV15; len: 15; j_gene: TRBJ2-7; abundance: -; CDR3nt: TGTGCCACCAGCAGTCCCCCTAGCGGGACCTACGAGCAGTACTTC; CDR3aa: CATSSPPSGTYEQYF
d_gene: -; v_gene: TRBV28; len: 15; j_gene: TRBJ2-1; abundance: -; CDR3nt: TGTGCCAGCAGTTTCTACACACAGATCCACAATGAGCAGTTCTTC; CDR3aa: CASSFYTQIHNEQFF
d_gene: -; v_gene: TRBV19; len: 15; j_gene: TRBJ2-7; abundance: -; CDR3nt: TGTGCCAGTAGTATCCGTGGTAGCCGTGGATACGAGCAGTACTTC; CDR3aa: CASSIRGSRGYEQYF
d_gene: -; v_gene: TRBV15; len: 15; j_gene: TRBJ2-5; abundance: -; CDR3nt: TGTGCCACCAGCAGAGTCGGGGGAGCCCAAGAGACCCAGTACTTC; CDR3aa: CATSRVGGAQETQYF
d_gene: -; v_gene: TRBV27; len: 13; j_gene: TRBJ1-2; abundance: -; CDR3nt: TGTGCCAGCAGTTACGGGGCGCTTAATGGCTACACCTTC; CDR3aa: CASSYGALNGYTF
d_gene: TRBD1; v_gene: TRBV7-9; len: 17; j_gene: TRBJ2-3; abundance: once; CDR3nt: TGTGCCAGCAGCTCCAACAGGGGGTCCGGGTACACAGATACGCAGTATTTT; CDR3aa: CASSSNRGSGYTDTQYF
d_gene: TRBD1; v_gene: TRBV5-1; len: 15; j_gene: TRBJ1-2; abundance: -; CDR3nt: TGCGCCAGCAGCTCTGGACAGGGGGCGTTCGATGGCTACACCTTC; CDR3aa: CASSSGQGAFDGYTF
d_gene: TRBD1; v_gene: TRBV18; len: 16; j_gene: TRBJ1-5; abundance: -; CDR3nt: TGTGCCAGCTCACCACCGACAGGGCTGAGAAATCAGCCCCAGCATTTT; CDR3aa: CASSPPTGLRNQPQHF
d_gene: -; v_gene: TRBV5-1; len: 16; j_gene: TRBJ1-4; abundance: -; CDR3nt: TGCGCCAGCAGCTTGGCCGGGAATCCTTATAATGAAAAACTGTTTTTT; CDR3aa: CASSLAGNPYNEKLFF
d_gene: TRBD1; v_gene: TRBV18; len: 13; j_gene: TRBJ2-5; abundance: -; CDR3nt: TGTGCCAGCTCACTTGGACAGGGTGAGACCCAGTACTTC; CDR3aa: CASSLGQGETQYF
d_gene: TRBD1; v_gene: TRBV30; len: 16; j_gene: TRBJ2-7; abundance: -; CDR3nt: TGTGCCTGGAGAGCCAGGGGGCGCGGTGGGTCCTACGAGCAGTACTTC; CDR3aa: CAWRARGRGGSYEQYF
d_gene: -; v_gene: TRBV4-1; len: 13; j_gene: TRBJ1-5; abundance: -; CDR3nt: TGCGCCAGCAGCCAAGATCGGGAACAGCCCCAGCATTTT; CDR3aa: CASSQDREQPQHF
d_gene: -; v_gene: TRBV19; len: 14; j_gene: TRBJ1-2; abundance: -; CDR3nt: TGTGCCACCACACCGCCAGGGGCGATCTATGGCTACACCTTC; CDR3aa: CATTPPGAIYGYTF
d_gene: -; v_gene: TRBV5-8; len: 14; j_gene: TRBJ2-5; abundance: -; CDR3nt: TGTGCCAGCAGCTTGAGGGCTACCGGACTGTCCCAGTACTTC; CDR3aa: CASSLRATGLSQYF
d_gene: TRBD2; v_gene: TRBV2; len: 15; j_gene: TRBJ2-1; abundance: -; CDR3nt: TGTGCCAGCAGGGAGACTAGCGGACCCTACAATGAGCAGTTCTTC; CDR3aa: CASRETSGPYNEQFF
d_gene: TRBD1; v_gene: TRBV7-9; len: 15; j_gene: TRBJ1-5; abundance: -; CDR3nt: TGTGCCAGCAGCACTACAGGGGCAGGCAATCAGCCCCAGCATTTT; CDR3aa: CASSTTGAGNQPQHF
d_gene: TRBD1; v_gene: TRBV7-8; len: 15; j_gene: TRBJ1-6; abundance: -; CDR3nt: TGTGCCAGCAGCTTAGTAACAGGGGGAGGTTCACCCCTCCACTTT; CDR3aa: CASSLVTGGGSPLHF
d_gene: -; v_gene: TRBV6-5; len: 14; j_gene: TRBJ2-3; abundance: -; CDR3nt: TGTGCCAGCAGTGGCTTTGCTAGCACAGATACGCAGTATTTT; CDR3aa: CASSGFASTDTQYF
d_gene: TRBD1; v_gene: TRBV7-3; len: 14; j_gene: TRBJ1-2; abundance: once; CDR3nt: TGTGCCAGCAGCTTAGGGCCAGGGGGCTATGGCTACACCTTC; CDR3aa: CASSLGPGGYGYTF
d_gene: TRBD1; v_gene: TRBV27; len: 15; j_gene: TRBJ1-2; abundance: many; CDR3nt: TGTGCCAGCAGTACACCGGGACAGCGGGGTTCTGGCTACACCTTC; CDR3aa: CASSTPGQRGSGYTF
d_gene: -; v_gene: TRBV11-2; len: 15; j_gene: TRBJ2-3; abundance: -; CDR3nt: TGTGCCAGCAGCTTAATGCCGGGACCCACAGATACGCAGTATTTT; CDR3aa: CASSLMPGPTDTQYF
d_gene: TRBD1; v_gene: TRBV7-6; len: 20; j_gene: TRBJ2-6; abundance: -; CDR3nt: TGTGCCAGCAGCTCCAGGGACAGGGGCCGGATAAACTCTGGGGCCAACGTCCTGACTTTC; CDR3aa: CASSSRDRGRINSGANVLTF
d_gene: TRBD2; v_gene: TRBV7-9; len: 14; j_gene: TRBJ2-7; abundance: -; CDR3nt: TGTGCCAGCAGTACAATAGCGGGAGGCTACGAGCAGTACTTC; CDR3aa: CASSTIAGGYEQYF
d_gene: -; v_gene: TRBV30; len: 13; j_gene: TRBJ2-1; abundance: -; CDR3nt: TGTGCCTGGACCCTAAGACAGTACCATGAGCAGTTCTTC; CDR3aa: CAWTLRQYHEQFF
d_gene: -; v_gene: TRBV6-6; len: 13; j_gene: TRBJ1-3; abundance: -; CDR3nt: TGTGCCAGCAGTCCTAGGGGAGGAAACACCATATATTTT; CDR3aa: CASSPRGGNTIYF
d_gene: -; v_gene: TRBV7-9; len: 13; j_gene: TRBJ1-2; abundance: -; CDR3nt: TGTGCCAGCAGCTTAGGCCAGGGGAATGGCTACACCTTC; CDR3aa: CASSLGQGNGYTF